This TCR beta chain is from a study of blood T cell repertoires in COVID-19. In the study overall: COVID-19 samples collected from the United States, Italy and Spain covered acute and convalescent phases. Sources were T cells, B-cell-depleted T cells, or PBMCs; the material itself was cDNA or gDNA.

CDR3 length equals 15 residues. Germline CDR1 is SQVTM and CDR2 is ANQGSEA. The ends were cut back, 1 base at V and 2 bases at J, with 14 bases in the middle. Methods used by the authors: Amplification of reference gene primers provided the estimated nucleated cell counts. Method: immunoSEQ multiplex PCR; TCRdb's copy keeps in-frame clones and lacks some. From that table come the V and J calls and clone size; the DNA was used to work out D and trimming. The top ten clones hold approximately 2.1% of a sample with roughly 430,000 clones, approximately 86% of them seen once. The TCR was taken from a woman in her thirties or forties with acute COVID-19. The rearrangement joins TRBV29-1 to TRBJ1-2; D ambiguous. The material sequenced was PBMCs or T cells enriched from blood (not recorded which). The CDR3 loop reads CSVEVGGSGNYGYTF. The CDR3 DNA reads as TGCAGCGTTGAAGTGGGAGGGAGCGGGAACTATGGCTACACCTTC.